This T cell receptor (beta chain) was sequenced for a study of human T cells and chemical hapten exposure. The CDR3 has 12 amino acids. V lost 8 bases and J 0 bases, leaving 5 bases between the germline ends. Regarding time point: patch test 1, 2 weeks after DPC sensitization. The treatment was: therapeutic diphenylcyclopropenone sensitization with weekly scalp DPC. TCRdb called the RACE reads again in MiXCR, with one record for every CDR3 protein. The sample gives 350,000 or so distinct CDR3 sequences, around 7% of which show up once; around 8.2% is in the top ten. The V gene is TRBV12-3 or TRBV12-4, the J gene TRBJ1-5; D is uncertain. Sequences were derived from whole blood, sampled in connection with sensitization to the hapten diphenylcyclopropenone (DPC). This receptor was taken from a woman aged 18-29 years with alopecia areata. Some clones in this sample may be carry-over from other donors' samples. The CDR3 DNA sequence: TGTGCCAGCGACGGTAGCAATCAGCCCCAGCATTTT. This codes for CASDGSNQPQHF.